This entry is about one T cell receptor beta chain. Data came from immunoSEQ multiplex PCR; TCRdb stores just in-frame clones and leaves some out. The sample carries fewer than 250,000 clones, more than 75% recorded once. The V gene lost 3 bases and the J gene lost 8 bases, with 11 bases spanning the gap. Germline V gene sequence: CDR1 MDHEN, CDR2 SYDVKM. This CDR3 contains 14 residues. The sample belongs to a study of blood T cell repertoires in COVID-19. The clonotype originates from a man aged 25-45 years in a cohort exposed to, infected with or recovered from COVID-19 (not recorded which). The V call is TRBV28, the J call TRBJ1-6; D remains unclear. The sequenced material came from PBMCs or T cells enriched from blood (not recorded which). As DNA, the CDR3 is TGTGCCAGCAGTTTTGGGTACAGCTATTCACCCCTCCACTTT. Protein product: CASSFGYSYSPLHF.